What follows are 14 T cell receptor beta chains derived from one specimen sequenced in a study of shared clonotypes between healthy human individuals. Profiled with immunoSEQ multiplex PCR; TCRdb holds only in-frame clones, not every one. Among 1.5 million to 1.9 million clones listed, 95% to 99% were seen once. Material: naive CD4+ T cells sorted from blood. Subset noted: CD45RA+ positively selected. The receptors come from a man aged 25-45 years in good health.

The gene calls are TRBV6-5 and TRBJ2-1, with D possibly being TRBD1 (6 bases). The ends were cut back, 2 bases at V and 7 bases at J, with 15 bases in the middle. Germline-derived CDR1 and CDR2 are MNHEY and SVGAGI. This CDR3 is 15 amino acids long. The CDR3 region has the DNA TGTGCCAGCAGTTACCTTCCAGGGGCCGTTAATGAGCAGTTCTTC. Protein sequence: CASSYLPGAVNEQFF.

This clone was seen once. The genes are TRBV5-6 and TRBJ1-1, with TRBD1 as a possible D gene (5 bases). This CDR3 is built from 14 residues. Germline-derived CDR1 and CDR2 are SGHDT and YYEEEE. Trimming took 0 bases from V and 6 from J, leaving 12 bases between them. CDR3 nucleotides: TGTGCCAGCAGCTTGGGGCAGGGCCGGCCTGAAGCTTTCTTT. It encodes CASSLGQGRPEAFF.

The chain has TRBV25-1 and TRBJ2-7; D is uncertain. The ends were cut back, 0 bases at V and 2 bases at J, with 11 bases in the middle. In germline, CDR1 is MGHDK, CDR2 SYGVNS. The CDR3 loop spans 15 amino acids. The CDR3, as DNA: TGTGCCAGCAGTGAATATTTGGCAGGACCCTACGAGCAGTACTTC. Its translation: CASSEYLAGPYEQYF.

The CDR3, as DNA: TGTGCCAGCTCCCCAGACAATAGCAATCAGCCCCAGCATTTT. Translated, it gives CASSPDNSNQPQHF. The chain employs TRBV6-5 and TRBJ1-5; D remains ambiguous. CDR3 length: 14 residues. CDR1 MNHEY and CDR2 SVGAGI come from the germline V gene. V dropped 8 bases and J dropped 0 bases, with 11 bases sitting between them.

This chain connects TRBV10-3 to TRBJ2-5; the D gene is possibly TRBD2 (5 bases). V was shortened by 0 bases and J by 5 bases, with 10 bases between the two germline ends. This CDR3 contains 14 residues. Germline-derived CDR1 and CDR2 are ENHRY and SYGVKD. CDR3 nucleotide sequence: TGTGCCATCAGTGAGTCGTTAGGGAGCGAGACCCAGTACTTC. Amino acid sequence: CAISESLGSETQYF.

The rearrangement joins TRBV18 to TRBJ1-2, with D unclear. Trimming left V 3 bases short and J 6 bases short, with 23 bases between. The germline V gene has CDR1 KGHSH and CDR2 LQKENI. The CDR3 is made up of 17 amino acids. CDR3: CASSPPHLKTSGNGYTF. CDR3 nucleotides: TGTGCCAGCTCACCCCCACATTTGAAGACGTCTGGGAATGGCTACACCTTC.

The rearrangement joins TRBV19 to TRBJ2-1; the match to TRBD2 covers 14 bases. This CDR3 contains 18 residues. Germline V gives CDR1 LNHDA, CDR2 SQIVND (reference sequence). J was trimmed by 1 base and V by 7 bases; bases with no gene match: 9. The CDR3 coding sequence is TGTGCCAGTATCGCGACTAGCGGGAGGGCCGGGTCCTACAATGAGCAGTTCTTC. Its protein is CASIATSGRAGSYNEQFF.

The chain combines TRBV11-2 with TRBJ2-7; 9 bases are shared with TRBD1. The CDR3 is 15 residues long. From germline, CDR1 is SGHAT and CDR2 FQNNGV. V trimming: 3 bases; J trimming: 0 bases; junction bases outside the gene matches: 3. CDR3 amino acids: CASSFRDRASYEQYF. For the CDR3, the DNA is TGTGCCAGCAGCTTCCGGGACAGGGCCTCCTACGAGCAGTACTTC.

The chain couples TRBV7-9 to TRBJ2-1; D perhaps matches TRBD2 (5 bases). The CDR3 runs 16 residues. Per the germline V gene, CDR1 is SEHNR and CDR2 is FQNEAQ (reference sequence). V dropped 0 bases and J dropped 2 bases, with 11 bases sitting between them. For the CDR3, the DNA is TGTGCCAGCAGCTTAGCGAAGGCGGGTGCCTACAATGAGCAGTTCTTC. Residues: CASSLAKAGAYNEQFF. Full variable domain (missing parts from reference TRBV7-9 and TRBJ2-1): DTGVSQNPRHKITKRGQNVTFRCDPISEHNRLYWYRQTLGQGPEFLTYFQNEAQLEKSRLLSDRFSAERPKGSFSTLEIQRTEQGDSAMYLCASSLAKAGAYNEQFFGPGTRLTVL.

The genes are TRBV28 and TRBJ1-3; D gene uncertain. Germline CDR1 MDHEN, CDR2 SYDVKM. V was cut by 6 bases and J by 4 bases, with 22 bases left in between. This CDR3 is 17 amino acids long. As DNA, the CDR3 is TGTGCCAGCAGCACCCCCGGCCACAAAAAAGGGGGAAACACCATATATTTT. This encodes CASSTPGHKKGGNTIYF.

The rearrangement uses TRBV7-2 and TRBJ2-7; D is unclear. Germline lookup yields CDR1 SGHTA and CDR2 FQGNSA. The CDR3 covers 15 residues. Trimming left V 5 bases short and J 3 bases short, with 17 bases between. Here the CDR3 reads CASSPIGGPIYEQYF. The CDR3 DNA is TGTGCCAGCAGCCCCATCGGCGGACCGATCTACGAGCAGTACTTC.

The chain links TRBV7-8 to TRBJ1-5; D is uncertain. Trimming shortened V by 5 bases and J by 4 bases, and 9 bases separated the two germline ends. This CDR3 has 13 residues. Germline CDR1 is SGHVS and CDR2 is FQNEAQ. The CDR3 loop reads CASSPQGNQPQHF. CDR3 DNA sequence: TGTGCCAGCAGCCCCCAAGGAAATCAGCCCCAGCATTTT.

This chain joins TRBV7-9 and TRBJ1-5; 9 bases are shared with TRBD1. Per the germline V gene, CDR1 is SEHNR and CDR2 is FQNEAQ (reference sequence). V trimming: 5 bases; J trimming: 7 bases; junction bases outside the gene matches: 9. The CDR3 sequence is 15 residues long. The CDR3 DNA follows: TGTGCCAGCAGCGGCTCCGGGACAGGGTACCAGCCCCAGCATTTT. It translates to CASSGSGTGYQPQHF.

This chain joins TRBV23-1 and TRBJ1-5; D gene ambiguous. TRBV23-1 falls under the ORF class, with uncertain function. Between the trimmed V and J ends, which lost 0 bases and 12 bases, there was a span of 15 bases. This CDR3 contains 14 residues. This CDR3 reads CASSQSGLWGLQHF. Here the CDR3 DNA reads TGCGCCAGCAGTCAATCGGGGTTGTGGGGTCTCCAGCATTTT.